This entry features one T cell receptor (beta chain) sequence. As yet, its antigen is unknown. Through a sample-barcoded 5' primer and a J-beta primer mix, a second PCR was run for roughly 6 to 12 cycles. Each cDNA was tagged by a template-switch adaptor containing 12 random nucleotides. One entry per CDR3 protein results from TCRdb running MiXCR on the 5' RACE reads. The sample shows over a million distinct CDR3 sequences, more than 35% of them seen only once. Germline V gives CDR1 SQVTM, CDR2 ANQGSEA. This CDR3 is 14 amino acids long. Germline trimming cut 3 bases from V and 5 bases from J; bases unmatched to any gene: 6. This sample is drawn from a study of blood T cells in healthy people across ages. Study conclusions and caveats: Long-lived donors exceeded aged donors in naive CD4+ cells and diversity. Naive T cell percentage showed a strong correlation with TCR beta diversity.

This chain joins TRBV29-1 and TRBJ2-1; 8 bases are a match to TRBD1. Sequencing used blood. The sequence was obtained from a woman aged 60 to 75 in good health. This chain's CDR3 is CSVEAARGHNEQFF. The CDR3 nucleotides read TGCAGCGTTGAGGCGGCCAGGGGGCACAATGAGCAGTTCTTC.